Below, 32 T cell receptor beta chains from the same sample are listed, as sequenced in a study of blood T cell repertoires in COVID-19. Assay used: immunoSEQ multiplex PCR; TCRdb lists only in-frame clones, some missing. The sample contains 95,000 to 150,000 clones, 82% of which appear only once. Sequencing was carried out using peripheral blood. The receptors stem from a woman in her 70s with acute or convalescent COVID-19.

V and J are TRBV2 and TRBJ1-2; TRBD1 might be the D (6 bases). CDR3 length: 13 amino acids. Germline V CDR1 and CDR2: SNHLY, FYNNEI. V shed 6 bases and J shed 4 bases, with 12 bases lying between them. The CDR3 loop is CASRGDNLYGYTF. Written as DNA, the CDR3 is TGTGCCAGCAGGGGGGACAACCTCTATGGCTACACCTTC. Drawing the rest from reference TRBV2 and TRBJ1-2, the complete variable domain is EPEVTQTPSHQVTQMGQEVILRCVPISNHLYFYWYRQILGQKVEFLVSFYNNEISEKSEIFDDQFSVERPDGSNFTLKIRSTKLEDSAMYFCASRGDNLYGYTFGSGTRLTVV.

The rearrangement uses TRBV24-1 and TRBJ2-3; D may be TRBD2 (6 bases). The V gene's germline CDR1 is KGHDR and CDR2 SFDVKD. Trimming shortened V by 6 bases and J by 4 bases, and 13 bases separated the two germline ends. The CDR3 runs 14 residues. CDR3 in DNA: TGTGCCACCAGTCGGGGAGGAGATTCAGATACGCAGTATTTT. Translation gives CATSRGGDSDTQYF.

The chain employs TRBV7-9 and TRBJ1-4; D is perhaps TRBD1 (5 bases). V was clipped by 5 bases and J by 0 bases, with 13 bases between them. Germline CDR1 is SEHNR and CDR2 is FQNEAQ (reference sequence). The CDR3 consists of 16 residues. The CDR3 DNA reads TGTGCCAGCAGCCCTCATCAGGGCACAACTAATGAAAAACTGTTTTTT. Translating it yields CASSPHQGTTNEKLFF.

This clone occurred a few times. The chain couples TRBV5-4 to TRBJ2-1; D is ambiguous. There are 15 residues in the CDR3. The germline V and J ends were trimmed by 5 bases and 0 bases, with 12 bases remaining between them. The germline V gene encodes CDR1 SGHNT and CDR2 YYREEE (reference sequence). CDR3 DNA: TGTGCCAGCAGTCCCTATTATAGCTCCTACAATGAGCAGTTCTTC. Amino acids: CASSPYYSSYNEQFF. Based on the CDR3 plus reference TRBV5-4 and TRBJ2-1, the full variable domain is ETGVTQSPTHLIKTRGQQVTLRCSSQSGHNTVSWYQQALGQGPQFIFQYYREEENGRGNFPPRFSGLQFPNYSSELNVNALELDDSALYLCASSPYYSSYNEQFFGPGTRLTVL.

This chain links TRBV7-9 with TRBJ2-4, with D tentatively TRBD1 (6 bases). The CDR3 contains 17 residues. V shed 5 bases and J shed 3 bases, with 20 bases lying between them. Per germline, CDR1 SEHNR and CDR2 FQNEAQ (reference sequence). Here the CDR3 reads CASSPRGSANFKNIQYF. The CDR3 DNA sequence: TGTGCCAGCAGCCCCAGGGGCAGTGCGAATTTCAAAAACATTCAGTACTTC. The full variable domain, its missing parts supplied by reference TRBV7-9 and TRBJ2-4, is DTGVSQNPRHKITKRGQNVTFRCDPISEHNRLYWYRQTLGQGPEFLTYFQNEAQLEKSRLLSDRFSAERPKGSFSTLEIQRTEQGDSAMYLCASSPRGSANFKNIQYFGAGTRLSVL.

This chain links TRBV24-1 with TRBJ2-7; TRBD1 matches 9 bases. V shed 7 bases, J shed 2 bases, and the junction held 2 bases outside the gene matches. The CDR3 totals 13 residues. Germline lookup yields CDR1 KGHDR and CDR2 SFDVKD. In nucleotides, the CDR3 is TGTGCCACCAGGGACAGGGGACCCTACGAGCAGTACGTC. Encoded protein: CATRDRGPYEQYV.

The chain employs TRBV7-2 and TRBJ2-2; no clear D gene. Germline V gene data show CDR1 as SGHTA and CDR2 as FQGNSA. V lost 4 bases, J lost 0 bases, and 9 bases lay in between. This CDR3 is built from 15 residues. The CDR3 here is CASSSGPANTGELFF. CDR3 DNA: TGTGCCAGCAGCTCAGGTCCCGCGAACACCGGGGAGCTGTTTTTT.

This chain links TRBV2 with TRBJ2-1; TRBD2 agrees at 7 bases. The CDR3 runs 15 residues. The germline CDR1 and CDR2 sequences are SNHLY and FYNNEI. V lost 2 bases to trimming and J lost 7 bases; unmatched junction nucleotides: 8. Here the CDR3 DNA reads TGTGCCAGCAGTGAAACTAGCGCCGCGGGGAATGAGCAGTTCTTC. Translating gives CASSETSAAGNEQFF.

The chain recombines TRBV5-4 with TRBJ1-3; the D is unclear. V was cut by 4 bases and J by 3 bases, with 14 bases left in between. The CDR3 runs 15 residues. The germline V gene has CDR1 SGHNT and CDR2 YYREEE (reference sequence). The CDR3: CASSVREGYGNTIYF. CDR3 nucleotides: TGTGCCAGCAGCGTAAGGGAGGGATATGGAAACACCATATATTTT. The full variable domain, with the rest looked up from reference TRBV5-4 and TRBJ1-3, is ETGVTQSPTHLIKTRGQQVTLRCSSQSGHNTVSWYQQALGQGPQFIFQYYREEENGRGNFPPRFSGLQFPNYSSELNVNALELDDSALYLCASSVREGYGNTIYFGEGSWLTVV.

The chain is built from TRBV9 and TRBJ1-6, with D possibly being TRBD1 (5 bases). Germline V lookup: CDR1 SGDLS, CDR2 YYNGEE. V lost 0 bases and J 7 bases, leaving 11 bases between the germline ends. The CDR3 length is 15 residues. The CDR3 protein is CASSVEQGGNSPLHF. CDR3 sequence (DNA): TGTGCCAGCAGCGTAGAGCAGGGAGGAAATTCACCCCTCCACTTT.

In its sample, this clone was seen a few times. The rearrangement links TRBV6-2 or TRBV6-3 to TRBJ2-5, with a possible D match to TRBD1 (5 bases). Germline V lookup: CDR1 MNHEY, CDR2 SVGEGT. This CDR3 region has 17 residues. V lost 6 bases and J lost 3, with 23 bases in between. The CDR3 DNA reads TGTGCCAGCAGCGCGATGGACATGCGGATCAAGAAAGAGACCCAGTACTTC. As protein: CASSAMDMRIKKETQYF.

The CDR3 loop reads CASSLNRDEQYF. Here the CDR3 DNA reads TGTGCCAGCTCACTGAACAGGGACGAGCAGTACTTC. V gene TRBV18 combines with J gene TRBJ2-7; a weak D match, TRBD1 (6 bases). The CDR3 length is 12 residues. The V gene lost 4 bases and the J gene lost 5 bases, with 9 bases spanning the gap. Germline CDR1 is KGHSH and CDR2 is LQKENI. Variable domain in full (rest from reference TRBV18 and TRBJ2-7): NAGVMQNPRHLVRRRGQEARLRCSPMKGHSHVYWYRQLPEEGLKFMVYLQKENIIDESGMPKERFSAEFPKEGPSILRIQQVVRGDSAAYFCASSLNRDEQYFGPGTRLTVT.

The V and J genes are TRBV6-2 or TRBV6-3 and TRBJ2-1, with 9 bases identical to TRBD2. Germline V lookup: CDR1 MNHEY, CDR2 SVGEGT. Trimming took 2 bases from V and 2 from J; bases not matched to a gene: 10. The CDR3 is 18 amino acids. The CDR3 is CASSYTEASGVPYNEQFF. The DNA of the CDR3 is TGTGCCAGCAGTTACACAGAGGCTAGCGGGGTCCCCTACAATGAGCAGTTCTTC.

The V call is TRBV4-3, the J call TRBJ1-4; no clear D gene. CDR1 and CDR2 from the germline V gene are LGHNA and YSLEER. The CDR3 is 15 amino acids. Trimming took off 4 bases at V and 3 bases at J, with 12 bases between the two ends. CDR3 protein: CASSPKARANEKLFF. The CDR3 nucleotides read TGCGCCAGCAGCCCAAAGGCCCGGGCTAATGAAAAACTGTTTTTT.

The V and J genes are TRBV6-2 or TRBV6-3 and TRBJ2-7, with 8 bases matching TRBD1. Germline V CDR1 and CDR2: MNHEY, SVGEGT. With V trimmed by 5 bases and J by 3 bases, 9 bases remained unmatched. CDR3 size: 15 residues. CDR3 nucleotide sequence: TGTGCCAGCAGTCGGACAGGGAGTGGTGGCTACGAGCAGTACTTC. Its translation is CASSRTGSGGYEQYF.

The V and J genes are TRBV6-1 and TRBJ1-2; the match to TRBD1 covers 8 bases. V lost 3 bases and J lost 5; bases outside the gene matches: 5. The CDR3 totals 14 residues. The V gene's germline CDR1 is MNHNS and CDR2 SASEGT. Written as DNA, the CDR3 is TGTGCCAGCAGTGACAGGGGGCGCGGGTATGGCTACACCTTC. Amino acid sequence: CASSDRGRGYGYTF.

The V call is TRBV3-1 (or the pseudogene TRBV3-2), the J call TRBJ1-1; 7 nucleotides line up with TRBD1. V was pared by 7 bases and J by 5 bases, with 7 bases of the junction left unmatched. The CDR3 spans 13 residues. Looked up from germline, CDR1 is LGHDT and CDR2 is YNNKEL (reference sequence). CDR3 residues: CASINSGGTEAFF. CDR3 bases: TGTGCCAGCATCAATTCAGGGGGGACTGAAGCTTTCTTT.

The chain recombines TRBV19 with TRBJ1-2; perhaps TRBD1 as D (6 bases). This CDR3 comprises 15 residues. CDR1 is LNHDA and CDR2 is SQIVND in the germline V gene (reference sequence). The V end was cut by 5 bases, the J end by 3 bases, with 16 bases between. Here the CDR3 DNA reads TGTGCCAGTAGTTCGGGACAAATGGGGTACTATGGCTACACCTTC. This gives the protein CASSSGQMGYYGYTF.

Here the CDR3 reads CASSLSTSSYNEQFF. The CDR3 DNA is TGTGCCAGCAGCTTATCCACAAGCTCCTACAATGAGCAGTTCTTC. The gene calls are TRBV7-2 and TRBJ2-1; D is unresolved. This CDR3 has 15 amino acids. Germline V gives CDR1 SGHTA, CDR2 FQGNSA. V dropped 2 bases and J dropped 0 bases, with 8 bases sitting between them.

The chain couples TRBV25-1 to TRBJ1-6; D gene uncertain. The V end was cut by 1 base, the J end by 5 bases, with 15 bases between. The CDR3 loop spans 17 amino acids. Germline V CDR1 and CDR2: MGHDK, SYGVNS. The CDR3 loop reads CASSESSGHTNNSPLHF. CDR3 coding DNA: TGTGCCAGCAGTGAATCTTCTGGGCACACCAATAATTCACCCCTCCACTTT.

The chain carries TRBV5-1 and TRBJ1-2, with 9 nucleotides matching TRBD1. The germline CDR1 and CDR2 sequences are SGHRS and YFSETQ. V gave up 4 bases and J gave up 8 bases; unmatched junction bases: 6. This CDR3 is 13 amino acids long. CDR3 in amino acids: CASSVGTGLGYTF. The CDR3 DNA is TGCGCCAGCAGCGTAGGGACAGGGCTAGGCTACACCTTC.

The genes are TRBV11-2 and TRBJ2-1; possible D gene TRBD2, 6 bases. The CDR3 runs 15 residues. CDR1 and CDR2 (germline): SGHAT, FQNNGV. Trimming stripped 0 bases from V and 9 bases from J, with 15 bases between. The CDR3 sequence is CASSLDAGMASEQFF. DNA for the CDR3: TGTGCCAGCAGCTTAGATGCGGGGATGGCATCTGAGCAGTTCTTC.

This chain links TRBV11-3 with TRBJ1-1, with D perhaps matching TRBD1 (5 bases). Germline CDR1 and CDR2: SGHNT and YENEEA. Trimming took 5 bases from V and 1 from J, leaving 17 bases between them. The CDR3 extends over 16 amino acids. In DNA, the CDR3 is TGTGCCAGCAGCAATCCGCAGGGTTCAGGGAACACTGAAGCTTTCTTT. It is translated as CASSNPQGSGNTEAFF.

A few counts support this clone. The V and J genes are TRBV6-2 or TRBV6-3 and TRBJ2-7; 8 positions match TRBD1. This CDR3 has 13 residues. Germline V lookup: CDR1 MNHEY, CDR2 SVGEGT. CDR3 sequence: CASSYSKGQALMV. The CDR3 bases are TGTGCCAGCAGTTACTCGAAGGGACAGGCCCTGATGGTC.

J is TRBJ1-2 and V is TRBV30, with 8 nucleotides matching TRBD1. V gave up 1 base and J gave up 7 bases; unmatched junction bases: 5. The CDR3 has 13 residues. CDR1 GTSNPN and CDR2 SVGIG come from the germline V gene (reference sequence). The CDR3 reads CAWSARGRVGYTF. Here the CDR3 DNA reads TGTGCCTGGAGTGCCAGGGGGCGCGTTGGCTACACCTTC.

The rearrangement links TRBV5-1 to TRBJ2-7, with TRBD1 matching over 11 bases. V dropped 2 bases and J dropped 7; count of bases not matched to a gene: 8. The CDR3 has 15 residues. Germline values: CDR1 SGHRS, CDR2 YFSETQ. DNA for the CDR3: TGCGCCAGCAGCTTATCCGGGACAGGGGGTGGGGAGCAGTACTTC. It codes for CASSLSGTGGGEQYF.

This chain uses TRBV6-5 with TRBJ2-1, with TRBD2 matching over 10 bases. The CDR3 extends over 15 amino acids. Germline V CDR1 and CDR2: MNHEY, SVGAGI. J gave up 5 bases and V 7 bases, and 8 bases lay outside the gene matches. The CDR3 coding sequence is TGTGCCAGCAAAGATAGCGGGGGGACCCACAATGAGCAGTTCTTC. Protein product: CASKDSGGTHNEQFF.

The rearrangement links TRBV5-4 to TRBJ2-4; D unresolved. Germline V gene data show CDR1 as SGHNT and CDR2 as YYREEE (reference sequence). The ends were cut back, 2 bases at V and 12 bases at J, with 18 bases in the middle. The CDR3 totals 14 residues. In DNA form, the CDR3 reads TGTGCCAGCAGCTTCCGAGGAACTAAACATAGTCAGTACTTC. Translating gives CASSFRGTKHSQYF.

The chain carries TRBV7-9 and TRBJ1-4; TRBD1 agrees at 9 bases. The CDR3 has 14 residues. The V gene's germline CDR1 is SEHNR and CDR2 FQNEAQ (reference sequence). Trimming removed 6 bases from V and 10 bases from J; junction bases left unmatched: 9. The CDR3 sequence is CASSEQGAGRKLFF. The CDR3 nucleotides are TGTGCCAGCAGTGAACAGGGGGCCGGTCGAAAACTGTTTTTT.

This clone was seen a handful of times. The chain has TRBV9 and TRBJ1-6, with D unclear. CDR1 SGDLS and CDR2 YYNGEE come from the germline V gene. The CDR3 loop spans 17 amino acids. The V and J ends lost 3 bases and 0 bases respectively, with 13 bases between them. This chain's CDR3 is CASSAHGESSYNSPLHF. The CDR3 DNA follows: TGTGCCAGCAGCGCTCACGGGGAGAGCTCCTATAATTCACCCCTCCACTTT. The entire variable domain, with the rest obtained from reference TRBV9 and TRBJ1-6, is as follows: DSGVTQTPKHLITATGQRVTLRCSPRSGDLSVYWYQQSLDQGLQFLIQYYNGEERAKGNILERFSAQQFPDLHSELNLSSLELGDSALYFCASSAHGESSYNSPLHFGNGTRLTVT.

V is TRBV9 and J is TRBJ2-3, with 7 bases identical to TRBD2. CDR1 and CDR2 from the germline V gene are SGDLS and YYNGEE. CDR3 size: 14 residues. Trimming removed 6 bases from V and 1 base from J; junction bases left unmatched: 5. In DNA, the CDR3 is TGTGCCAGCACCGGACTAGGCCGCACAGATACGCAGTATTTT. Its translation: CASTGLGRTDTQYF. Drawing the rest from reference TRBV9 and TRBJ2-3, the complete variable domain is DSGVTQTPKHLITATGQRVTLRCSPRSGDLSVYWYQQSLDQGLQFLIQYYNGEERAKGNILERFSAQQFPDLHSELNLSSLELGDSALYFCASTGLGRTDTQYFGPGTRLTVL.

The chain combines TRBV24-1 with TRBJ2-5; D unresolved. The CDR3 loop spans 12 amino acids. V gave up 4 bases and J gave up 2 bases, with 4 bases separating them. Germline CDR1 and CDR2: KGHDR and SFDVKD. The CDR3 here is CATSEQQETQYF. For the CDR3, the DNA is TGTGCCACCAGTGAACAGCAAGAGACCCAGTACTTC.